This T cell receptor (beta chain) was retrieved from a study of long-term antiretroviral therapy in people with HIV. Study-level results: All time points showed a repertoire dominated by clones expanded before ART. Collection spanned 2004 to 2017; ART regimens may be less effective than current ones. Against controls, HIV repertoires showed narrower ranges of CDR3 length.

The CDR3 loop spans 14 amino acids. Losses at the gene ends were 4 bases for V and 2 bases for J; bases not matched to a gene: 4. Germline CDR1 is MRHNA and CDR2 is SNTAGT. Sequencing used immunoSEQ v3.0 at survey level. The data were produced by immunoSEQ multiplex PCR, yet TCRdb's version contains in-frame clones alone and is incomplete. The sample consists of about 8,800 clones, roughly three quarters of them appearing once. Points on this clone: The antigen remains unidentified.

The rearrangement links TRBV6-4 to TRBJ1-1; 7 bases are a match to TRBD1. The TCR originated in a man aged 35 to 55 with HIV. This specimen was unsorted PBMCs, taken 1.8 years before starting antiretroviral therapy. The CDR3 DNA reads TGTGCCAGCAGTGGATGGGACAGTAACACTGAAGCTTTCTTT. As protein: CASSGWDSNTEAFF.